A selection of T cell receptor beta chains follows, all from one sample in a study of radiotherapy plus CTLA-4 blockade in lung cancer. Assay used: immunoSEQ multiplex PCR; TCRdb lists only in-frame clones, some missing. This sample has 120,000 or so clones, with 90% found just once. The sample consisted of peripheral blood, taken from a patient treated with radiotherapy plus ipilimumab. Receptors were obtained from a human donor with non-small cell lung cancer that progressed on radiotherapy plus ipilimumab. Each CDR3 is given with its conserved first and last residue. Fields, in order: D gene, V gene, J gene, CDR3 protein. D genes are given only for firm matches.

>TRBD1|TRBV27|TRBJ2-1
CASSSVGDRAEQFF
>TRBD2|TRBV5-1|TRBJ2-5
CASSSGLAGAQETQYF
>NA|TRBV7-9|TRBJ2-5
CASTLGQIETQYF
>TRBD1|TRBV29-1|TRBJ1-1
CSVGTGATEAFF
>NA|TRBV9|TRBJ2-6
CASSAQRGANVLTF
>NA|TRBV7-9|TRBJ2-1
CASSFGGNYNEQFF
>TRBD2|TRBV9|TRBJ2-1
CASSVTSGTSGVSEQFF
>TRBD1|TRBV18|TRBJ2-1
CASSPPGTASAWQFF
>TRBD2|TRBV7-8|TRBJ2-3
CASSPRLAGDGTDTQYF
>NA|TRBV7-3|TRBJ2-2
CASSLSRAGELFF
>TRBD1|TRBV7-6|TRBJ2-7
CASSLGGQGAVYEQYF
>NA|TRBV19|TRBJ1-1
CASSEGLGTEAFF
>NA|TRBV6-1|TRBJ1-1
CASSENGVMNTEAFF